This entry features one TCR beta chain sequence. This clonotype came up many times. Its antigen remains unidentified. Per-nucleotide qualities are absent, and no much larger clonotype sits a single base away. Flow cytometry had shown CD8+CD57+ cell expansion in the patients selected for sequencing. Severe acquired aplastic anemia was diagnosed in all patients according to International Study of Aplastic Anemia and Agranulocytosis and Camitta criteria. Patients had received no therapy at the time of blood sampling. The study deep-sequenced TCR repertoires of sorted CD4+ and CD8+ blood T cells from severe aplastic anemia patients and healthy subjects. In the USA, patient enrollment took place under clinicaltrials.gov protocols 00001620, 01623167, 00001397, 00071045, 00081523 and 00961064. Ficoll-Paque density gradient centrifugation was used to isolate peripheral blood mononuclear cells. Before DNA extraction, CD4+ and CD8+ T cells were sorted with FACS or magnetic beads.

TCR beta VDJ combination and CDR3 sequence profiling used genomic DNA as the template. TCR repertoire sequencing was run on an Illumina HiSeq 2000. For the original study's pipeline: TRBV/TRBJ rearrangement plots, CDR3 size and DJ length profiles, and Simpson's diversity index were used to assess repertoires. The most abundant DNA sequence in the deep sequencing data was defined as the immunodominant clone. CDR3 amino acid sequences were screened for sharing across subjects and compared with published repertoires and the VDJdb database. The raw public data were reprocessed by TCRdb itself: fastp quality trimming at Q25, MiXCR clonotype calling, in-frame beta chains only. Each record represents a unique CDR3 protein, reported with the most common genes and DNA among its rows. The V and J calls were not made by the authors but by TCRdb's processing. Present in this sample are 150,000 to 200,000 distinct CDR3 sequences, about 45% of which were seen just once. The ten largest clones add up to approximately 3% of the sample.

The sample is drawn from a study of CD8+CD57+ T cells in acquired aplastic anemia (dated by TCRdb to between 2017 and 2018). The study in broad terms: DNA extracted from sorted CD4+ and CD8+ cells had a mean of roughly 3 ug, with a range of roughly 0.18 to 27.4 ug. CD8+CD57+ expansion was defined as a frequency above the mean frequency observed in healthy subjects.

Study-wide findings and limitations: Although 25 to 30 CD8+ CDR3 sequences were shared by patients and controls, these sequences appeared highly expressed in patients and within the immunodominant clones of patients. Between patients and healthy controls, no significant difference in CD8+ Simpson's diversity was found (P=0.060).

The sample consisted of sorted CD4+, CD8+, or CD8+CD57+ T cells (not recorded which) from PBMCs. This TCR came from a human donor with aplastic anemia.

In nucleotides, the sequence is TGCAGTGCTAGAGAAACAGGTAGGGCCACTGAAGCTTTCTTT. Translated, this gives CSARETGRATEAFF. The rearrangement joined TRBV20-1 to TRBJ1-1; TRBD1 might be the D gene, on 5 matching bases. V and J lose 0 bases and 4 bases, and a span of 12 bases separates them. The CDR3 covers 14 residues, taking in both the cysteine and the phenylalanine. Of all the DNA, just the CDR3 is kept, 42 bases in frame from base 1. CDR1 DFQATT and CDR2 SNEGSKA are derived from the germline V gene (reference sequence).